This section outlines one T cell receptor (beta chain) sequence together with its context. Its antigen is still unknown. This entry is derived from a study of T cell responses to AZD1222 COVID-19 vaccine. This table comes from immunoSEQ multiplex PCR, and its TCRdb copy is limited to in-frame clones, with some not included. The data contain roughly 120,000 clones, 80% to 90% of them singletons. The germline V and J ends were trimmed by 2 bases and 7 bases, with 14 bases remaining between them. CDR1 and CDR2 from the germline V gene are MNHEY and SVGEGT. The CDR3 covers 14 residues. Overall study findings and caveats: The donors showed a predominance of white British ancestry and of females, with possible underestimation of clonal diversity. Among those given AZD1222, only five to seven were seropositive at baseline. Nearly half of the spike-specific TCRs reportedly recognize variant regions that carry no mutations. All repertoire sampling was performed exclusively after the peak T cell response.

The rearrangement joins TRBV6-2 or TRBV6-3 to TRBJ2-5, with a weak D call TRBD2 (6 bases). This specimen was peripheral blood, taken on day 0 of MenACWY control vaccination. The clonotype was recovered from an adult in good health. The CDR3 DNA sequence: TGTGCCAGCAGTTACGTACGGGGGTCCCGGACCCAGTACTTC. Its translation: CASSYVRGSRTQYF.